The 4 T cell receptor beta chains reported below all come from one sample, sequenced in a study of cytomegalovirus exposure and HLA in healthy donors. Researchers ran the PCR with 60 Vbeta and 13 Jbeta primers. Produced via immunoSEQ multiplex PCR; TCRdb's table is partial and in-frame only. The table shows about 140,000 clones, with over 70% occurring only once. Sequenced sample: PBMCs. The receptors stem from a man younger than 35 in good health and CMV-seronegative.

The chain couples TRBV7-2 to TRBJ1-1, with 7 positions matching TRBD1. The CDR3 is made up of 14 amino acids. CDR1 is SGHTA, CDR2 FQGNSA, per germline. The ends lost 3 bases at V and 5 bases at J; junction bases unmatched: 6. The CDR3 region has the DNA TGTGCCAGCAGCTTCGACAGGGTTTCGACTGAAGCTTTCTTT. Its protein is CASSFDRVSTEAFF.

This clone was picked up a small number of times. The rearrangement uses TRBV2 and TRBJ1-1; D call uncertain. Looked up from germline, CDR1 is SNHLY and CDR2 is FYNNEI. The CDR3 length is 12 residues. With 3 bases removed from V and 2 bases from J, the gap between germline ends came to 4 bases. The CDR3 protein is CASSDRNTEAFF. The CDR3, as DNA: TGTGCCAGCAGTGACAGAAACACTGAAGCTTTCTTT.

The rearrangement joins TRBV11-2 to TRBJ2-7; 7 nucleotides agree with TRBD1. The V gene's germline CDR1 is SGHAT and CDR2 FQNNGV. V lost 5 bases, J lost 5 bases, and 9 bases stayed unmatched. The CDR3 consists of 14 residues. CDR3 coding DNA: TGTGCCAGCAGCCCGAGGACAGGACTCGACGAGCAGTACTTC. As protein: CASSPRTGLDEQYF. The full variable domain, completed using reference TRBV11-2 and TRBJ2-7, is EAGVAQSPRYKIIEKRQSVAFWCNPISGHATLYWYQQILGQGPKLLIQFQNNGVVDDSQLPKDRFSAERLKGVDSTLKIQPAKLEDSAVYLCASSPRTGLDEQYFGPGTRLTVT.

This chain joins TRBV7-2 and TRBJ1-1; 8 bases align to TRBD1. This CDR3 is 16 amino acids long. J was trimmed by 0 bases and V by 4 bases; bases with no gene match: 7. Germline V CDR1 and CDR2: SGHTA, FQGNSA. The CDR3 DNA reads TGTGCCAGCAGCTCCCGGGACAGGTCGATGAACACTGAAGCTTTCTTT. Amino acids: CASSSRDRSMNTEAFF.